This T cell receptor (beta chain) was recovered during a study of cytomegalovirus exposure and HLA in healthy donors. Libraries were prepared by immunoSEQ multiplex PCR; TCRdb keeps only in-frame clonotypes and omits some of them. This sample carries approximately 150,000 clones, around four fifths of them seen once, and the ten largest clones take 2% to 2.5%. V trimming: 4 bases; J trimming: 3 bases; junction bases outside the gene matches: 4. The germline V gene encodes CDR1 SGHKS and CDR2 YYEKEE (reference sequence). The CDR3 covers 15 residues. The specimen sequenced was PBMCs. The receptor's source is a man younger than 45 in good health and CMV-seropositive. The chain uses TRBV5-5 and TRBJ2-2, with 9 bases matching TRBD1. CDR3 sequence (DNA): TGTGCCAGCAGCAGGGACAGGGTGGACACCGGGGAGCTGTTTTTT. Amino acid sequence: CASSRDRVDTGELFF.